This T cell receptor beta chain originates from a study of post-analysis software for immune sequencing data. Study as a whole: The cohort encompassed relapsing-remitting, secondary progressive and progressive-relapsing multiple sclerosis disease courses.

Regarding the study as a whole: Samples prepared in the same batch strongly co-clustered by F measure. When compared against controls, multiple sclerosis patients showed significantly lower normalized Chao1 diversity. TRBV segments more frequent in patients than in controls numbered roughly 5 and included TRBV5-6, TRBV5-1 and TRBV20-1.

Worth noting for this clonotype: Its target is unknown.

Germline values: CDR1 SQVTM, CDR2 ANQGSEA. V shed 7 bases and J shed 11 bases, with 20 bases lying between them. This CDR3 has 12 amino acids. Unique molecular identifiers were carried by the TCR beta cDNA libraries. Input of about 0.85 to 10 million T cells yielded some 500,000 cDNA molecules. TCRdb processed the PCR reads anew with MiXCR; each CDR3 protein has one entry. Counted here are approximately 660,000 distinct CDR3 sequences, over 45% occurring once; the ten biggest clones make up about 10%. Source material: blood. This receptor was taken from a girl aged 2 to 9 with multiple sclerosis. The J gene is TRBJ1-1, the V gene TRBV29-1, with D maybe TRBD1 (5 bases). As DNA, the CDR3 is TGCAGCGCCGATCCGGGGCCCCTAGGTGCTTTCTTT. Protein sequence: CSADPGPLGAFF.